These T cell receptor beta chains were read from a single sample in a study of OX40 agonist ivuxolimab in advanced cancers. Method: immunoSEQ multiplex PCR; TCRdb's copy keeps in-frame clones and lacks some. The sample includes some 15,000 clones, about 69% seen only once; the top ten take less than 35%. The specimen was CD4+ or CD8+ T cells sorted from blood, collected in a trial of the OX40 agonist ivuxolimab. Receptors were obtained from an adult with an advanced solid tumor such as melanoma, head and neck, liver or kidney cancer. Each CDR3 is given with its conserved first and last residue. Fields, in order: clone size, D gene, V gene, J gene, CDR3 DNA, CDR3 protein. A D gene is named only where the DNA matches it firmly. Clone sizes are given selectively: once, few, many, or a class where the clone is expanded.

NA	NA	TRBV7-2	TRBJ2-5	TGTGCCAGCAGCATATCTCCCGCCGAGACCCAGTACTTC	CASSISPAETQYF
NA	NA	TRBV5-1	TRBJ1-3	TGTGCCAGCAGTACAGGTTTATGGGGAAACACCATATATTTT	CASSTGLWGNTIYF
few	NA	TRBV13	TRBJ1-4	TGTGCCAGCAGCCCCGGGTCCGGGAATGAAAAACTGTTTTTT	CASSPGSGNEKLFF
NA	NA	TRBV7-2	TRBJ2-7	TGTGCCAGCAGCCCCTTGGGCTCCTACGAGCAGTACTTC	CASSPLGSYEQYF
medium-sized	TRBD2	TRBV27	TRBJ2-3	TGTGCCAGCAGTTCGGGGCTAGCGGAGGGCACAGATACGCAGTATTTT	CASSSGLAEGTDTQYF
few	NA	TRBV7-9	TRBJ2-7	TGTGCCAGCAGCTCGGGACAGCTAGCGCCCTACGAGCAGTACTTC	CASSSGQLAPYEQYF
NA	NA	TRBV27	TRBJ2-5	TGTGCCAGCCAACCGGGACGAGCGCTCCAAGAGACCCAGTACTTC	CASQPGRALQETQYF
NA	TRBD2	TRBV7-2	TRBJ2-1	TGTGCCAGCAGCTTAGCCGGCGGGAGGGCCGGAAATGAGCAGTTCTTC	CASSLAGGRAGNEQFF
NA	TRBD1	TRBV7-9	TRBJ2-5	TGTGCCTCCAGGGGGATTGGGCAAGAGACCCAGTACTTC	CASRGIGQETQYF
NA	TRBD1	TRBV7-9	TRBJ1-2	TGTGCCAGCAGCCCTATACCCGGGGACAGGGGATTAGATGGCTACACCTTC	CASSPIPGDRGLDGYTF
medium-sized	TRBD2	TRBV2	TRBJ2-7	TGTGCCAGCGATCCGGGAGGGCCCGACCACGAGCAGTACTTC	CASDPGGPDHEQYF
NA	NA	TRBV19	TRBJ2-1	TGTGCCAGTAGTATAAGTGGGACGGCGTACAATGAGCAGTTCTTC	CASSISGTAYNEQFF
NA	NA	TRBV27	TRBJ2-7	TGTGCCAGCAGTTTCGGTCAGGGCTACGAGCAGTACTTC	CASSFGQGYEQYF
NA	NA	TRBV27	TRBJ2-7	TGTGCCAGCAGTTCCTCCTACGAGCAGTACTTC	CASSSSYEQYF